Sequencing of this TCR beta chain was carried out in a study of Ad26.COV2.S vaccination and SARS-CoV-2 variants. Whole-study results and caveats: An underestimation of total T cell responses may have resulted from the TCR breadth and depth analyses. In vaccinated individuals, spike-specific CD8+ and CD4+ T cell responses reportedly displayed substantial breadth.

Here immunoSEQ multiplex PCR was the method, and the copy in TCRdb shows in-frame clones only, minus some. The table has roughly 100,000 clones, around 82% seen once. This clone has a handful of counts. What it recognizes is unknown. Material: peripheral blood, obtained after recovery from COVID-19. The clonotype originates from a human donor who had recovered from COVID-19.

The DNA for the CDR3 is TGTGCCAGCACCACTAGCGGGGGATATGAGCAGTTCTTC. As protein: CASTTSGGYEQFF. The V call is TRBV6-6, the J call TRBJ2-1; 11 nucleotides line up with TRBD2. V trimming: 7 bases; J trimming: 8 bases; junction bases outside the gene matches: 4. CDR3 length: 13 amino acids. Per the germline V gene, CDR1 is MNHNY and CDR2 is SVGAGI (reference sequence).